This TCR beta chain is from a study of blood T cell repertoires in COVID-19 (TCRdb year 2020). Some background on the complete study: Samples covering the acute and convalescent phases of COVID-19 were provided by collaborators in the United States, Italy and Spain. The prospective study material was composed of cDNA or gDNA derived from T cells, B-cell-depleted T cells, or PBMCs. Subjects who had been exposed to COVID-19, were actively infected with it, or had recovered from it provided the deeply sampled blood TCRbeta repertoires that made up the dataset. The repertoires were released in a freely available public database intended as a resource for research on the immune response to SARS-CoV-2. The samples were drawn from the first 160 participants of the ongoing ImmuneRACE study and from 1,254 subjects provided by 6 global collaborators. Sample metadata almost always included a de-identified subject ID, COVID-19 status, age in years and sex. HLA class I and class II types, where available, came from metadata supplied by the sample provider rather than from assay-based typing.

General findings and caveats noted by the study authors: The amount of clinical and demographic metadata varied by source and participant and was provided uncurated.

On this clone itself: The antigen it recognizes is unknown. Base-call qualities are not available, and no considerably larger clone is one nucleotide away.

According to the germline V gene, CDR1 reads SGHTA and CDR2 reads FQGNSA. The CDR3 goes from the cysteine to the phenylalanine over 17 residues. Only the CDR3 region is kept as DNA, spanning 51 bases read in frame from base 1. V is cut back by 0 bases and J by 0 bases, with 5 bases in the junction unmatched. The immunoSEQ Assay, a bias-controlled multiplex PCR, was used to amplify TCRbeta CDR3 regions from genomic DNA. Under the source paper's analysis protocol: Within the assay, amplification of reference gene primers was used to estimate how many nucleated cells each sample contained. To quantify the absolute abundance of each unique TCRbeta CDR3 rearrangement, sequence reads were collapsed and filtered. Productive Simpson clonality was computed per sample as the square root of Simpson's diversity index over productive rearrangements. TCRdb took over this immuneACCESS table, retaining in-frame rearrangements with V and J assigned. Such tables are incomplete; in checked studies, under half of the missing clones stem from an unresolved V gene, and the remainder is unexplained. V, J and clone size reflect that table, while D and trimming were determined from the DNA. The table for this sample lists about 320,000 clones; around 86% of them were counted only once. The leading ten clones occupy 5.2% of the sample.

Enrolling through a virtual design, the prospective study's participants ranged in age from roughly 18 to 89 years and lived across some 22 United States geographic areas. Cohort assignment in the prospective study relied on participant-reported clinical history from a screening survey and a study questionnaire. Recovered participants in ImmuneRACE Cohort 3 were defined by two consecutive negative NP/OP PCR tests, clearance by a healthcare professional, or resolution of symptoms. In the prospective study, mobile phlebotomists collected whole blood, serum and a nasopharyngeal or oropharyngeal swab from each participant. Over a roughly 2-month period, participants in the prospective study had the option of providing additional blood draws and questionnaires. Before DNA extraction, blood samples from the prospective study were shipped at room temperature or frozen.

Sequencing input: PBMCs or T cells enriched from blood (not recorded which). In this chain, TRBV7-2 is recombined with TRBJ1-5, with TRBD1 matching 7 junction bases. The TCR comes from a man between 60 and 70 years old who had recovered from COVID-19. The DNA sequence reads TGTGCCAGCAGCTTAGCCCCGGGACAGCTTAGCAATCAGCCCCAGCATTTT. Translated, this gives CASSLAPGQLSNQPQHF. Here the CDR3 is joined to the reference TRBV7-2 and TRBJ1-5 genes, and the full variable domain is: GAGVSQSPSNKVTEKGKDVELRCDPISGHTALYWYRQSLGQGLEFLIYFQGNSAPDKSGLPSDRFSAERTGGSVSTLTIQRTQQEDSAVYLCASSLAPGQLSNQPQHFGDGTRLSIL.